Described below is a single TCR beta chain sequence and its context. Original processing methods: Scientists estimated how many nucleated cells there were by amplifying reference gene primers. TCRdb's copy holds only in-frame clones and misses some; the assay was immunoSEQ multiplex PCR. Clonal size and the V and J genes are those of that table, whereas D and trimming came from the DNA. The sample has under 350,000 clones, 89% seen once. V gave up 6 bases and J gave up 6 bases, with 19 bases separating them. CDR3 length equals 15 residues. CDR1 is SGHRS and CDR2 is YFSETQ in the germline V gene. This sample was included in a study of blood T cell repertoires in COVID-19.

This chain links TRBV5-1 with TRBJ2-1; D is perhaps TRBD2 (5 bases). Sequenced input: peripheral blood. The sequence was obtained from a man aged 45-60 years with acute or convalescent COVID-19. The CDR3 protein is CASTGGPLDSNEQFF. DNA for the CDR3: TGCGCCAGCACAGGAGGTCCCCTCGACTCCAATGAGCAGTTCTTC.